A selection of T cell receptor beta chains follows, all from one sample in a study of STAT5B mutations in CD4+ large granular lymphocyte leukemia. Produced via immunoSEQ multiplex PCR; TCRdb's table is partial and in-frame only. The table lists more than 30,000 clones, about 87% of them singletons. The source material was CD4+ T cells from blood buffy coats. All receptors come from a human donor in good health. The CDR3 runs from the conserved cysteine through the conserved F or W. The D gene is left open where the match is weak. Where a row states a size, it is once, few, many or the class of an expanded clone; other rows omit it.

abundance	len	d_gene	v_gene	j_gene	CDR3aa	CDR3nt
.	14	.	TRBV2	TRBJ1-5	CASSVDGLNQPQHF	TGTGCCAGCAGTGTCGACGGCCTCAATCAGCCCCAGCATTTT
.	13	.	TRBV2	TRBJ2-1	CASSEVRGIITFF	TGTGCCAGCAGTGAAGTCCGGGGGATCATTACGTTCTTC
.	14	.	TRBV29-1	TRBJ2-7	CSVENRDVPYEQYF	TGCAGCGTTGAAAACAGGGACGTTCCATACGAGCAGTACTTC
.	14	.	TRBV5-1	TRBJ2-5	CASSLGEVRETQYF	TGCGCCAGCAGCCTGGGGGAAGTGCGAGAGACCCAGTACTTC
once	14	.	TRBV10-1	TRBJ1-3	CASSEGLSGNTIYF	TGCGCCAGCAGTGAAGGTCTCTCTGGAAACACCATATATTTT
.	16	.	TRBV11-2	TRBJ2-1	CASSLARYPFYNEQFF	TGTGCCAGCAGCTTAGCCAGATACCCATTTTACAATGAGCAGTTCTTC
once	12	.	TRBV15	TRBJ1-2	CATSRDTGGYTF	TGTGCCACCAGCAGAGATACCGGCGGCTACACCTTC
.	16	TRBD2	TRBV6-6	TRBJ2-1	CASRVAGVGGDNEQFF	TGTGCCAGCAGGGTAGCGGGAGTGGGGGGGGACAATGAGCAGTTCTTC
.	16	.	TRBV6-5	TRBJ1-2	CASSYSKAGPNYGYTF	TGTGCCAGCAGTTACTCGAAGGCCGGGCCTAACTATGGCTACACCTTC
.	13	.	TRBV29-1	TRBJ1-2	CSVVPNPTAGYTF	TGCAGCGTTGTTCCAAACCCGACAGCTGGCTACACCTTC
.	16	.	TRBV6-5	TRBJ2-3	CASSYQGFPSTDTQYF	TGTGCCAGCAGTTACCAAGGATTCCCTAGCACAGATACGCAGTATTTT
.	13	.	TRBV5-1	TRBJ2-3	CAGASGVADTQYF	TGCGCCGGAGCATCCGGGGTCGCAGATACGCAGTATTTT
.	13	.	TRBV11-2	TRBJ2-7	CASSLENGYEQYF	TGTGCCAGCAGCTTGGAGAACGGCTACGAGCAGTACTTC
.	17	TRBD1	TRBV19	TRBJ2-3	CASSNLGTGASTDTQYF	TGTGCCAGTAGTAACCTCGGGACAGGAGCTAGCACAGATACGCAGTATTTT
.	15	TRBD1	TRBV5-6	TRBJ2-2	CASSSFGTEAGELFF	TGTGCCAGCAGCTCTTTCGGGACAGAGGCCGGGGAGCTGTTTTTT
.	14	TRBD1	TRBV7-8	TRBJ1-1	CASSWYRGGTEAFF	TGTGCCAGCAGCTGGTACAGGGGCGGGACTGAAGCTTTCTTT
.	14	.	TRBV5-1	TRBJ2-3	CASGWRTDTDTQYF	TGCGCCAGCGGGTGGAGGACAGACACAGATACGCAGTATTTT
.	11	.	TRBV29-1	TRBJ2-3	CSVEKLERQYF	TGCAGCGTTGAAAAACTAGAACGGCAGTATTTT
.	12	.	TRBV6-5	TRBJ1-4	CASHATNEKLFF	TGTGCCAGCCATGCAACTAATGAAAAACTGTTTTTT
.	18	.	TRBV27	TRBJ1-4	CASSLLGAGSPENEKLFF	TGTGCCAGCAGTTTATTGGGCGCTGGATCTCCAGAAAATGAAAAACTGTTTTTT
.	15	.	TRBV28	TRBJ1-5	CASSLPTGSNQPQHF	TGTGCCAGCAGTCTACCGACAGGTAGCAATCAGCCCCAGCATTTT
.	15	.	TRBV11-1	TRBJ1-5	CASSPLTHSNQPQHF	TGTGCCAGCAGCCCATTAACCCATAGCAATCAGCCCCAGCATTTT
few	13	.	TRBV7-9	TRBJ2-7	CASSPGSGSEQYF	TGTGCCAGCAGCCCCGGATCCGGGAGTGAGCAGTACTTC
.	13	.	TRBV5-4	TRBJ1-5	CASSSGRNQPQHF	TGTGCCAGCAGTTCAGGGAGAAATCAGCCCCAGCATTTT
.	16	TRBD2	TRBV6-4	TRBJ2-1	CASSEWGRGSGNEQFF	TGTGCCAGCAGTGAGTGGGGTAGGGGTAGCGGGAATGAGCAGTTCTTC
.	15	.	TRBV7-9	TRBJ2-5	CASSSPAMGQETQYF	TGTGCCAGCAGCTCCCCGGCGATGGGACAAGAGACCCAGTACTTC
few	15	.	TRBV5-4	TRBJ1-1	CASRTAGGMNTEAFF	TGTGCCAGCAGGACAGCTGGCGGAATGAACACTGAAGCTTTCTTT
once	14	.	TRBV28	TRBJ1-4	CASRGAATNEKLFF	TGTGCCAGCCGGGGAGCAGCAACTAATGAAAAACTGTTTTTT
.	14	.	TRBV5-1	TRBJ2-7	CASSLVPGANEQYF	TGCGCCAGCAGCTTGGTCCCGGGGGCCAACGAGCAGTACTTC
.	13	.	TRBV10-3	TRBJ1-1	CAISESRDTEAFF	TGTGCCATCAGTGAGTCTAGGGACACTGAAGCTTTCTTT
.	13	.	TRBV27	TRBJ1-1	CASSFRANEEAFF	TGTGCCAGCAGTTTCAGGGCAAACGAAGAAGCTTTCTTT
.	14	.	TRBV18	TRBJ2-7	CASSPPSVRNEQYF	TGTGCCAGCTCACCACCATCGGTCCGGAACGAGCAGTACTTC
.	15	.	TRBV2	TRBJ2-1	CASSEPGDRYNEQFF	TGTGCCAGCAGTGAACCGGGTGATAGGTACAATGAGCAGTTCTTC
.	15	TRBD1	TRBV14	TRBJ1-4	CASSRPGTGTEKLFF	TGTGCCAGCAGCCGACCTGGGACAGGGACTGAAAAACTGTTTTTT
.	14	.	TRBV7-2	TRBJ1-5	CASSLGTVNQPQHF	TGTGCCAGCAGCTTAGGGACAGTCAATCAGCCCCAGCATTTT
.	15	.	TRBV6-5	TRBJ1-2	CASSYVAEMNYGYTF	TGTGCCAGCAGTTACGTCGCGGAAATGAACTATGGCTACACCTTC
.	15	TRBD1	TRBV5-1	TRBJ2-5	CASSLGDRGPETQYF	TGCGCCAGCAGCTTGGGGGACAGGGGGCCAGAGACCCAGTACTTC
once	17	.	TRBV7-3	TRBJ1-1	CASSPRGGRQTNTEAFF	TGTGCCAGCAGCCCAAGGGGAGGGCGACAGACTAACACTGAAGCTTTCTTT
.	13	.	TRBV5-1	TRBJ1-1	CASSRYQGEEAFF	TGCGCCAGCAGCCGCTATCAGGGAGAAGAAGCTTTCTTT
.	15	TRBD1	TRBV7-2	TRBJ1-5	CASSRGGTGTVAQHF	TGTGCCAGCAGTCGCGGGGGGACAGGGACGGTAGCCCAGCATTTT
.	14	.	TRBV6-5	TRBJ2-1	CASSYLGSYNEQFF	TGTGCCAGCAGTTACCTCGGATCCTACAATGAGCAGTTCTTC
few	14	.	TRBV11-3	TRBJ1-6	CASSIGQPNSPLHF	TGTGCCAGCAGCATAGGACAGCCTAATTCACCCCTCCACTTT
.	17	TRBD2	TRBV25-1	TRBJ2-7	CASSESSGGLSSYEQYF	TGTGCCAGCAGTGAAAGTAGCGGGGGCCTTAGCTCCTACGAGCAGTACTTC
.	14	.	TRBV29-1	TRBJ1-1	CSVTGRVRRTEAFF	TGCAGCGTGACGGGCAGGGTCAGAAGGACTGAAGCTTTCTTT
.	17	TRBD1	TRBV7-2	TRBJ1-1	CASSLVSARGQVTEAFF	TGTGCCAGCAGCTTAGTTTCCGCACGTGGACAGGTTACTGAAGCTTTCTTT
.	14	.	TRBV5-1	TRBJ1-4	CASSLGVGNEKLFF	TGCGCCAGCAGCTTGGGCGTGGGGAATGAAAAACTGTTTTTT
.	13	.	TRBV19	TRBJ2-7	CASSRGQSYEQYF	TGTGCCAGTAGCCGAGGACAGTCCTACGAGCAGTACTTC
.	13	.	TRBV12-2	TRBJ1-2	CASRLTGGRGYTF	TGTGCAAGTCGCTTAACAGGCGGGCGAGGCTACACCTTC
.	13	TRBD2	TRBV11-3	TRBJ2-1	CASSLASGRPQFF	TGTGCCAGCAGCTTAGCTAGCGGGAGACCCCAGTTCTTC
once	15	TRBD2	TRBV18	TRBJ2-7	CASSPGGDLSYEQYF	TGTGCCAGCTCACCGGGAGGGGACCTTTCTTACGAGCAGTACTTC
.	15	TRBD1	TRBV5-5	TRBJ2-7	CASSLWQGAVYEQYF	TGTGCCAGCAGCTTGTGGCAGGGGGCAGTTTACGAGCAGTACTTC
.	16	.	TRBV5-8	TRBJ2-7	CASSLGLGTTSYEQYF	TGTGCCAGCAGCTTGGGGCTGGGGACCACCTCCTACGAGCAGTACTTC